What follows are 3 T cell receptor beta chains derived from one specimen sequenced in a study of blood T cell repertoires in COVID-19. Generated by immunoSEQ multiplex PCR, the TCRdb table keeps only in-frame clones and is missing some. This table holds approximately 230,000 clones, 82% found once. The sample consisted of PBMCs or T cells enriched from blood (not recorded which). The receptor set was obtained from a man aged 40-49 years who had recovered from COVID-19.

This chain uses TRBV3-1 (or the pseudogene TRBV3-2) with TRBJ2-4, with D unresolved. CDR3 length equals 14 residues. CDR1 LGHDT and CDR2 YNNKEL come from the germline V gene (reference sequence). The V end lost 1 base, the J end lost 0 bases, and 4 bases lay between the germline ends. The CDR3 is CASSQVAAKNIQYF. The CDR3 nucleotides are TGTGCCAGCAGCCAAGTGGCAGCCAAAAACATTCAGTACTTC.

This rearrangement joins TRBV18 to TRBJ1-1; 10 bases align to TRBD1. Germline V gene sequence: CDR1 KGHSH, CDR2 LQKENI. This CDR3 has 15 residues. V lost 1 base and J lost 6; bases outside the gene matches: 5. CDR3: CASSPLDRGFAEAFF. CDR3 DNA: TGTGCCAGCTCACCACTGGACAGGGGGTTCGCTGAAGCTTTCTTT.

The rearrangement joins TRBV3-1 (or the pseudogene TRBV3-2) to TRBJ1-2, with D possibly TRBD1 on 6 matching bases. The CDR3 extends over 13 amino acids. The germline V and J ends were trimmed by 4 bases and 7 bases, with 13 bases remaining between them. The V gene's germline CDR1 is LGHDT and CDR2 YNNKEL (reference sequence). As DNA, the CDR3 is TGTGCCAGCAGCCGGGCGGGGGCGAGTGGCTACACCTTC. It codes for CASSRAGASGYTF.